These 29 T cell receptor beta chains originate from one sample sequenced in a study of blood T cells in healthy people across ages. For the second PCR, which ran for roughly 6 to 11 cycles, a sample-barcoded 5' primer and a J-beta primer mix were used. TCRdb redid the calling of the 5' RACE reads with MiXCR, one entry per CDR3 protein. The repertoire holds approximately 1.5 million distinct CDR3 sequences, under 55% seen once, with approximately 4.1% in the top ten. The sample consisted of blood. These receptors all come from a woman between 18 and 29 years old in good health.

This rearrangement joins TRBV12-3 or TRBV12-4 to TRBJ1-1, with TRBD1 identical over 11 bases. There are 15 residues in the CDR3. V was pared by 6 bases and J by 4 bases, with 7 bases of the junction left unmatched. CDR3 sequence (DNA): TGTGCCAGCAGACGCACCGGGACAGGGGGCACTGAAGCTTTCTTT. Its translation: CASRRTGTGGTEAFF.

The chain uses TRBV9 and TRBJ2-3; 12 bases line up with TRBD2. The CDR3 is 15 residues long. CDR1 and CDR2 (germline): SGDLS, YYNGEE. V shed 3 bases, J shed 5 bases, and the junction held 4 bases outside the gene matches. DNA for the CDR3: TGTGCCAGCAGCGCGACTAGCGGGAGAGTAGATACGCAGTATTTT. Residues: CASSATSGRVDTQYF. Combining the CDR3 with reference TRBV9 and TRBJ2-3 gives the whole variable domain DSGVTQTPKHLITATGQRVTLRCSPRSGDLSVYWYQQSLDQGLQFLIQYYNGEERAKGNILERFSAQQFPDLHSELNLSSLELGDSALYFCASSATSGRVDTQYFGPGTRLTVL.

A few counts support this clonotype. The CDR3 DNA sequence: TGTGCCAGCAGTTCGGGGCAGGACCTTGAAGCTTTCTTT. Translation gives CASSSGQDLEAFF. The rearrangement links TRBV6-6 to TRBJ1-1, with a weak D call TRBD1 (5 bases). There are 13 residues in the CDR3. The V and J ends lost 4 bases and 7 bases respectively, with 13 bases between them. Per the germline V gene, CDR1 is MNHNY and CDR2 is SVGAGI (reference sequence).

The chain recombines TRBV12-3 or TRBV12-4 with TRBJ2-1, with TRBD2 matching over 7 bases. Losses at the gene ends were 5 bases for V and 8 bases for J; bases not matched to a gene: 18. The CDR3 length is 17 residues. The CDR3 coding sequence is TGTGCCAGCAGTCCAGCCTCACTAGCGCCCACGCTGGATGAGCAGTTCTTC. Amino acid sequence: CASSPASLAPTLDEQFF.

The chain uses TRBV27 and TRBJ2-3; 7 nucleotides agree with TRBD1. The CDR3 sequence is 14 residues long. The ends lost 6 bases at V and 5 bases at J; junction bases unmatched: 8. The germline gives CDR1 MNHEY, CDR2 SMNVEV (reference sequence). This chain's CDR3 is CASRTQGDVDTQYF. CDR3 sequence (DNA): TGTGCCAGCAGAACTCAGGGGGATGTAGATACGCAGTATTTT.

The V call is TRBV20-1, the J call TRBJ2-2, with D maybe TRBD2 (6 bases). The CDR3 length is 13 residues. CDR1 DFQATT and CDR2 SNEGSKA come from the germline V gene (reference sequence). CDR3: CSPGRSNTGELFF. The CDR3 DNA reads as TGCAGCCCCGGGAGATCGAACACCGGGGAGCTGTTTTTT.

The table lists this clonotype with a few counts. The chain links TRBV7-2 to TRBJ1-1; D remains ambiguous. From germline, CDR1 is SGHTA and CDR2 FQGNSA. Trimming removed 1 base from V and 4 bases from J, with 16 bases in between. This CDR3 comprises 16 residues. The CDR3 here is CASSLEAPGVATEAFF. The CDR3 coding sequence is TGTGCCAGCAGCTTAGAGGCCCCGGGTGTCGCCACTGAAGCTTTCTTT.

A few counts support this clonotype. The CDR3 spells CASSHGTGAQPQHF. Here the CDR3 DNA reads TGTGCCAGCAGCCACGGGACAGGGGCCCAGCCCCAGCATTTT. The J gene is TRBJ1-5, the V gene TRBV7-4; TRBD1 matches at 10 bases. V lost 5 bases to trimming and J lost 7 bases; unmatched junction nucleotides: 5. There are 14 residues in the CDR3. The germline V gene encodes CDR1 SGHVT and CDR2 SQSDAQ. Using reference TRBV7-4 and TRBJ1-5 for the parts outside the CDR3, the full variable domain is GAGVSQSPRYKVAKRGRDVALRCDSISGHVTLYWYRQTLGQGSEVLTYSQSDAQRDKSGRPSGRFSAERPERSVSTLKIQRTEQGDSAVYLCASSHGTGAQPQHFGDGTRLSIL.

V is TRBV27 and J is TRBJ1-4; D perhaps matches TRBD1 (5 bases). Germline loops: CDR1 MNHEY, CDR2 SMNVEV (reference sequence). The CDR3 has 17 amino acids. V was cut by 5 bases and J by 4 bases, with 20 bases left in between. CDR3 DNA sequence: TGTGCCAGCAGTCCAAGCGGAGGGAGGGGAATTAATGAAAAACTGTTTTTT. Amino acids: CASSPSGGRGINEKLFF.

The chain recombines TRBV7-2 with TRBJ2-7, with 7 positions matching TRBD1. The CDR3 has 15 amino acids. Germline CDR1 is SGHTA and CDR2 is FQGNSA. Trimming cost V 6 bases and J 4 bases; bases outside gene matches: 12. CDR3 nucleotide sequence: TGTGCCAGCAGTGCCTCTCCCGACAGGGCTTACGAGCAGTACTTC. Translating it yields CASSASPDRAYEQYF.

This clonotype was observed a few times. The rearrangement uses TRBV7-6 and TRBJ2-7, with D perhaps TRBD1 or TRBD2 (5 bases each). Trimming removed 3 bases at V and 7 bases at J, with 7 bases between. The germline gives CDR1 SGHVS, CDR2 FNYEAQ. This CDR3 is built from 11 residues. The DNA for the CDR3 is TGTGCCAGCAGCTTTGGGACGGAGCAGTACTTC. As protein: CASSFGTEQYF.

This clonotype was recorded a few times. The V and J genes are TRBV6-2 or TRBV6-3 and TRBJ2-4; the match to TRBD1 covers 7 bases. The germline V gene encodes CDR1 MNHEY and CDR2 SVGEGT. J was trimmed by 1 base and V by 5 bases; bases with no gene match: 5. The CDR3 loop spans 15 amino acids. The CDR3 here is CASSSPTGAKNIQYF. CDR3 sequence (DNA): TGTGCCAGCAGTAGCCCGACAGGGGCCAAAAACATTCAGTACTTC.

This clonotype was counted between two and nine times. The chain uses TRBV12-3 or TRBV12-4 and TRBJ2-1; TRBD2 agrees at 9 bases. The CDR3 consists of 16 residues. The trim removed 8 bases at V and 4 bases at J, leaving 12 bases unmatched. The CDR3 sequence is CASPPPGLAGYNEQFF. CDR3 bases: TGTGCCAGCCCCCCACCGGGGCTAGCGGGGTACAATGAGCAGTTCTTC.

The V call is TRBV5-1, the J call TRBJ2-7; the D gene is possibly TRBD2 (6 bases). The CDR3 has 14 residues. The germline CDR1 and CDR2 sequences are SGHRS and YFSETQ. V gave up 1 base and J gave up 5 bases, with 13 bases separating them. Here the CDR3 DNA reads TGCGCCAGCAGCTTGTATGCAGGAGGGGACGAGCAGTACTTC. This sequence encodes CASSLYAGGDEQYF. Drawing the rest from reference TRBV5-1 and TRBJ2-7, the complete variable domain is KAGVTQTPRYLIKTRGQQVTLSCSPISGHRSVSWYQQTPGQGLQFLFEYFSETQRNKGNFPGRFSGRQFSNSRSEMNVSTLELGDSALYLCASSLYAGGDEQYFGPGTRLTVT.

The CDR3 spells CSAKGGGTNQPQHF. In DNA, the CDR3 is TGCAGTGCCAAGGGAGGGGGGACTAATCAGCCCCAGCATTTT. This rearrangement joins TRBV20-1 to TRBJ1-5, with a weak D call TRBD1 (6 bases). V lost 6 bases and J 4 bases, leaving 16 bases between the germline ends. Germline CDR1 and CDR2: DFQATT and SNEGSKA (reference sequence). The CDR3 has 14 amino acids.

The chain links TRBV12-3 or TRBV12-4 to TRBJ2-5; D gene ambiguous. The DNA end is more similar to TRBJ2-1, so the J call may be wrong. CDR3 length: 14 residues. This chain's CDR3 is CASVHKGRQETQFF. CDR3 nucleotide sequence: TGTGCCAGTGTACATAAGGGCAGACAAGAGACCCAGTTCTTC.

In regard to this clonotype: This may come from a read error, since a much larger clone is one base off. The V gene is TRBV15, the J gene TRBJ2-1; no reliable D call. The better agreement between TRBJ2-7 and the DNA end casts doubt on the J call. The CDR3 is made up of 13 amino acids. CDR1 and CDR2 from the germline V gene are LNHNV and YYDKDF (reference sequence). The CDR3 reads CATSRDSYNEQYF. The CDR3 region has the DNA TGTGCCACCAGCAGAGATTCCTACAATGAGCAGTACTTC.

V and J are TRBV20-1 and TRBJ2-7; 8 bases align to TRBD1. Looked up from germline, CDR1 is DFQATT and CDR2 is SNEGSKA (reference sequence). The CDR3 sequence is 12 residues long. V shed 6 bases and J 4 bases; nucleotides not matched to a gene: 5. The CDR3 DNA follows: TGCAGTGCCCTGGACAGGGAATACGAGCAGTACTTC. It yields the protein CSALDREYEQYF.

The J gene is TRBJ1-5, the V gene TRBV12-3 or TRBV12-4; D call uncertain. V gave up 3 bases and J gave up 5 bases, with 11 bases separating them. This CDR3 comprises 14 residues. CDR3 in amino acids: CASSFGVGYQPQHF. The CDR3 DNA is TGTGCCAGCAGTTTTGGGGTGGGGTATCAGCCCCAGCATTTT.

The rearrangement joins TRBV25-1 to TRBJ2-1; D is perhaps TRBD2 (5 bases). Between the trimmed V and J ends, which lost 5 bases and 8 bases, there was a span of 7 bases. Germline V gene data show CDR1 as MGHDK and CDR2 as SYGVNS. The CDR3 extends over 11 amino acids. CDR3 region: CASSPSYEQFF. The CDR3, as DNA: TGTGCCAGCAGTCCTAGCTATGAGCAGTTCTTC.

This rearrangement joins TRBV6-2 or TRBV6-3 to TRBJ2-1; 9 bases line up with TRBD2. V dropped 6 bases and J dropped 2; count of bases not matched to a gene: 8. Germline values: CDR1 MNHEY, CDR2 SVGEGT. The CDR3 consists of 16 residues. The CDR3 coding sequence is TGTGCCAGCAGCACTAGCGGGCCGGGGCCCTACAATGAGCAGTTCTTC. Translated, it gives CASSTSGPGPYNEQFF.

This clonotype was found a few times. The chain couples TRBV6-2 or TRBV6-3 to TRBJ1-2, with D hard to call. Germline values: CDR1 MNHEY, CDR2 SVGEGT. V lost 2 bases and J lost 6, with 7 bases in between. The CDR3 consists of 12 residues. Written as DNA, the CDR3 is TGTGCCAGCAGTTACAGAGATCATGGCTACACCTTC. It translates to CASSYRDHGYTF.

CDR3 loop: CASSWGGWKTQYF. DNA for the CDR3: TGTGCCAGCAGCTGGGGGGGTTGGAAGACCCAGTACTTC. The chain carries TRBV28 and TRBJ2-5; TRBD2 matches at 7 bases. J gave up 6 bases and V 6 bases, and 7 bases lay outside the gene matches. Per germline, CDR1 MDHEN and CDR2 SYDVKM. The CDR3 has 13 residues.

The CDR3 nucleotides are TGTGCCAGCAGTGAAGCCCGTAACTATCCTAAGGGCAATGAGCAGTACTTC. This encodes CASSEARNYPKGNEQYF. The chain employs TRBV2 and TRBJ2-5; D is undetermined. Trimming stripped 0 bases from V and 11 bases from J, with 25 bases between. CDR1 SNHLY and CDR2 FYNNEI come from the germline V gene. The CDR3 is 17 amino acids.

This clonotype occurred a few times. This sequence joins TRBV7-4 and TRBJ1-5; tentatively, D is TRBD1 (6 bases). V lost 2 bases, J lost 1 base, and 18 bases lay in between. Germline V gene sequence: CDR1 SGHVT, CDR2 SQSDAQ. This CDR3 comprises 18 residues. The CDR3, as DNA: TGTGCCAGCAGCTTACGGCCAACAGGGCAAGGCAGCAATCAGCCCCAGCATTTT. Its translation is CASSLRPTGQGSNQPQHF. Drawing the rest from reference TRBV7-4 and TRBJ1-5, the complete variable domain is GAGVSQSPRYKVAKRGRDVALRCDSISGHVTLYWYRQTLGQGSEVLTYSQSDAQRDKSGRPSGRFSAERPERSVSTLKIQRTEQGDSAVYLCASSLRPTGQGSNQPQHFGDGTRLSIL.

A few counts support this clonotype. The chain couples TRBV4-3 to TRBJ1-1, with 7 bases fitting TRBD1. Germline trimming cut 3 bases from V and 0 bases from J; bases unmatched to any gene: 4. Germline loops: CDR1 LGHNA, CDR2 YSLEER. The CDR3 length is 15 residues. The CDR3 DNA reads as TGCGCCAGCAGCCAGGGGGGACAGTTGAACACTGAAGCTTTCTTT. Translating it yields CASSQGGQLNTEAFF.

J is TRBJ2-1 and V is TRBV4-1, with TRBD2 as a possible D gene (7 bases). The CDR3 runs 15 residues. Trimming took off 4 bases at V and 7 bases at J, with 17 bases between the two ends. From germline, CDR1 is MGHRA and CDR2 YSYEKL. Here the CDR3 DNA reads TGCGCCAGCAGCCCACAAGAAAGGGGGGGAAATGAGCAGTTCTTC. It is translated as CASSPQERGGNEQFF.

V usage is TRBV18 and J usage is TRBJ1-2; D is possibly TRBD1 (5 bases). This CDR3 comprises 16 residues. Germline loops: CDR1 KGHSH, CDR2 LQKENI. Trimming removed 0 bases from V and 7 bases from J, with 18 bases in between. CDR3: CASSPPPGQGMVGYTF. CDR3 DNA: TGTGCCAGCTCACCACCCCCTGGCCAGGGTATGGTTGGCTACACCTTC.

In this sample, this clonotype turned up once. J is TRBJ2-1 and V is TRBV4-3; TRBD2 might be the D (5 bases). Germline V gives CDR1 LGHNA, CDR2 YSLEER. Trimming took 2 bases from V and 1 from J, leaving 15 bases between them. The CDR3 consists of 17 residues. CDR3 sequence: CASSQTLVGSSYNEQFF. The CDR3 bases are TGCGCCAGCAGCCAAACCTTGGTAGGGAGTTCCTACAATGAGCAGTTCTTC.